The rows below give T cell receptor beta chains drawn from one sample of a study of T cells expressing NK-cell markers. TCRdb reprocessed the 5' RACE reads; each CDR3 protein has one entry and no DNA is given. The sample table includes under 600,000 distinct CDR3 sequences. Sequencing was performed on blood T cells: a sorted CD56 or NKG2C T cell subset, CD4+ or CD8+ T cells, or bulk PBMC T cells (not recorded which). These receptors all come from a woman aged 45-65 years in good health. Each CDR3 is given with its conserved first and last residue. Fields, in order: V gene, J gene, CDR3 protein.

>TRBV24-1|TRBJ1-3
CATSDPGPGNTIYF
>TRBV15|TRBJ2-1
CATSRMKGASSYNEQFF
>TRBV7-9|TRBJ1-4
CASSLAGVKNEKLFF
>TRBV29-1|TRBJ1-2
CSVLRGGEYGYTF
>TRBV5-6|TRBJ2-1
CASSSIGSSGRNEQFF
>TRBV10-3|TRBJ1-1
CAISVKGAETEAFF
>TRBV11-3|TRBJ2-1
CASRTARRGHNVEQFF
>TRBV5-8|TRBJ2-5
CASSLVLNAGITQYF
>TRBV18|TRBJ2-1
CASSRPVGLMFF
>TRBV11-2|TRBJ2-7
CASSLGDSWGEQYF
>TRBV6-5|TRBJ2-3
CASSKGSGNTDTQYF
>TRBV4-1|TRBJ2-3
CASSQDTARTQYF